This is a list of T cell receptor beta chains from one sample in a study of control samples from healthy donors and cancer patients. TCRdb's copy holds only in-frame clones and misses some; the assay was immunoSEQ multiplex PCR. The sample shows over 150,000 clones, around 92% of them seen only once. Sequenced sample: blood. The receptors come from a woman aged 40 to 55 in good health. The CDR3 runs from the conserved cysteine through the conserved F or W. Fields, in order: clone size, D gene, J gene, V gene, CDR3 DNA, CDR3 protein. The D gene is left open where the match is weak. Size is omitted from some rows. Given values are once, few, many or a class for expanded clones.

NA | TRBD1 | TRBJ2-7 | TRBV5-5 | TGTGCCAGCAGCTTGGCCGGGACAGGGAACGAGCAGTACTTC | CASSLAGTGNEQYF
once | NA | TRBJ1-2 | TRBV2 | TGTGCCAGCAGTGGACAGGCTTCTAACTATGGCTACACCTTC | CASSGQASNYGYTF
few | TRBD2 | TRBJ2-3 | TRBV6-2/TRBV6-3 | TGTGCCAGCAGTTACCCCCTAGCGGGGGGGCTTAGGGATACGCAGTATTTT | CASSYPLAGGLRDTQYF
NA | NA | TRBJ2-2 | TRBV10-3 | TGTGCCATCAGAAGCGACAGTAACACCGGGGAGCTGTTTTTT | CAIRSDSNTGELFF
NA | TRBD1 | TRBJ2-7 | TRBV19 | TGTGCCAGTAGTCGACAGGGTTCGGGCTCCTACGAGCAGTACTTC | CASSRQGSGSYEQYF
NA | NA | TRBJ1-4 | TRBV19 | TGTGCCAGTAGCACGGGCCGGCAGGAGGAAAAACTGTTTTTT | CASSTGRQEEKLFF
NA | NA | TRBJ1-1 | TRBV13 | TGTGCCAGCAGTTCAGGGTGGACTGAAGCTTTCTTT | CASSSGWTEAFF
NA | NA | TRBJ1-2 | TRBV6-6 | TGTGCCAGCATTAAACCCCCAGGGGAGGACTATGGCTACACCTTC | CASIKPPGEDYGYTF
NA | NA | TRBJ1-5 | TRBV12-3/TRBV12-4 | TGTGCCAGCAGTTGGTACTGGAATCAGCCCCAGCATTTT | CASSWYWNQPQHF
once | NA | TRBJ1-5 | TRBV2 | TGTGCCAGCAGCAGGGGTTACCAGCCCCAGCATTTT | CASSRGYQPQHF
NA | NA | TRBJ1-1 | TRBV2 | TGTGCCAGCAGTGACTGGACGAACACTGAAGCTTTCTTT | CASSDWTNTEAFF
NA | NA | TRBJ1-6 | TRBV3-1/TRBV3-2 | TGTGCCAGCAGCCCTAAAGCGGGGTATTCACCCCTCCACTTT | CASSPKAGYSPLHF
once | NA | TRBJ1-4 | TRBV5-5 | TGTGCCAGCACCTTGGACAAAGCTAATGAAAAACTGTTTTTT | CASTLDKANEKLFF
NA | NA | TRBJ2-5 | TRBV4-1 | TGCGCCAGCAGCCAAGAAACTAGCTGGGAGACCCAGTACTTC | CASSQETSWETQYF
NA | TRBD1 | TRBJ1-2 | TRBV16 | TGTGCCAGCAGCCAGCCCGGGACAGGGTCGGAGTATGGCTACACCTTC | CASSQPGTGSEYGYTF
NA | NA | TRBJ2-7 | TRBV11-3 | TGTGCCAGCAGCAAACGACAGTACGAGCAGTACTTC | CASSKRQYEQYF
NA | NA | TRBJ1-3 | TRBV29-1 | TGCAGCGTTCTCCTAAACTATCACACCATATATTTT | CSVLLNYHTIYF
NA | NA | TRBJ2-7 | TRBV7-9 | TGTGCCAGCAGCTTACTTGGGGTATACGAGCAGTACTTC | CASSLLGVYEQYF
NA | NA | TRBJ1-3 | TRBV7-8 | TGTGCCAGCAGCTTATATGAGCCCTCTGTCGGAAACACCATATATTTT | CASSLYEPSVGNTIYF
NA | TRBD1 | TRBJ1-1 | TRBV5-6 | TGTGCCAGCAGCTTGGCCAGGCAGGGGGGGACTGAAGCTTTCTTT | CASSLARQGGTEAFF
NA | NA | TRBJ1-4 | TRBV28 | TGTGCCAGCAGTTTCCCGGCCACAACTAATGAAAAACTGTTTTTT | CASSFPATTNEKLFF
NA | NA | TRBJ1-1 | TRBV9 | TGTGCCAGCAGCGTATACCCGAACACTGAAGCTTTCTTT | CASSVYPNTEAFF
NA | TRBD2 | TRBJ2-1 | TRBV2 | TGTGCCAGCAGCCAAGAACTAGCGGGGGGCGATGAGCAGTTCTTC | CASSQELAGGDEQFF